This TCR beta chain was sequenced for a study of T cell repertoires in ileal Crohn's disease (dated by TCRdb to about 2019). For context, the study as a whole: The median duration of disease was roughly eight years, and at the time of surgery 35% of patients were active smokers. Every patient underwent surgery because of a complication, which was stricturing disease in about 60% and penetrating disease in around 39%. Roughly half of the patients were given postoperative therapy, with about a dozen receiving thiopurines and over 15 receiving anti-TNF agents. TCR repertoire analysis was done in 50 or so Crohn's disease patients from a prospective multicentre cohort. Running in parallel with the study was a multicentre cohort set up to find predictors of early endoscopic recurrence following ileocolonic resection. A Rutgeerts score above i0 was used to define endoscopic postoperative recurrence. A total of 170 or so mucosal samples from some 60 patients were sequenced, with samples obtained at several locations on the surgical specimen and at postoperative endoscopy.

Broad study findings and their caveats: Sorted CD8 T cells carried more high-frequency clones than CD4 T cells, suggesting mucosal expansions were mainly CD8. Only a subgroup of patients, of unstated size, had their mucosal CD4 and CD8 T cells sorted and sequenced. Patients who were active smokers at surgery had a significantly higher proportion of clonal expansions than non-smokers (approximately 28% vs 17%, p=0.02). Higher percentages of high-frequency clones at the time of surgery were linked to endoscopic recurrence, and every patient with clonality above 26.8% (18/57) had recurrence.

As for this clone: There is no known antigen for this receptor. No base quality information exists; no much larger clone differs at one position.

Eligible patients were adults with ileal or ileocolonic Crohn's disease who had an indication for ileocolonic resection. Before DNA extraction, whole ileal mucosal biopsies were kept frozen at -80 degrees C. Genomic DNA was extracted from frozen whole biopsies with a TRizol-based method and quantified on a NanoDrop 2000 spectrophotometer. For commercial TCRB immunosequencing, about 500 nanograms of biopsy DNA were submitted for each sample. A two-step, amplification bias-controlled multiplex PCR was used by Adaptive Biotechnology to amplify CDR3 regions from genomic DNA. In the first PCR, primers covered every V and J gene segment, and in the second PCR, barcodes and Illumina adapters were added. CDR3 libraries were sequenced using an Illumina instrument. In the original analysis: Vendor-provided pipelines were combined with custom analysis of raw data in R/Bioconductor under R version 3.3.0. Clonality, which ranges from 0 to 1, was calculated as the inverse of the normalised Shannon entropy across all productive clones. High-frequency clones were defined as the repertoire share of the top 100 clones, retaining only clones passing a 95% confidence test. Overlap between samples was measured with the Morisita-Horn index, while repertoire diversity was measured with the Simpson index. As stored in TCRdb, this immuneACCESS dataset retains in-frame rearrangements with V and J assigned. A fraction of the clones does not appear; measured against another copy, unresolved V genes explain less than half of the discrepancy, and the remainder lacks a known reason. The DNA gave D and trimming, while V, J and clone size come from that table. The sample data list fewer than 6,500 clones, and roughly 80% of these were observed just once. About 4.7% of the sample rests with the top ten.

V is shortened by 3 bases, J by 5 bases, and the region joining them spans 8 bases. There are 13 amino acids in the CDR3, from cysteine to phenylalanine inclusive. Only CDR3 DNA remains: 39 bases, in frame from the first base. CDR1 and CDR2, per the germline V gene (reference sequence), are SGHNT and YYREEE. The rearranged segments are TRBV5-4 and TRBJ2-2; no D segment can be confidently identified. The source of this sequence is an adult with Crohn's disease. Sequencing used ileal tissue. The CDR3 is CASSSPGTGELFF. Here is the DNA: TGTGCCAGCAGCTCTCCTGGGACCGGGGAGCTGTTTTTT.